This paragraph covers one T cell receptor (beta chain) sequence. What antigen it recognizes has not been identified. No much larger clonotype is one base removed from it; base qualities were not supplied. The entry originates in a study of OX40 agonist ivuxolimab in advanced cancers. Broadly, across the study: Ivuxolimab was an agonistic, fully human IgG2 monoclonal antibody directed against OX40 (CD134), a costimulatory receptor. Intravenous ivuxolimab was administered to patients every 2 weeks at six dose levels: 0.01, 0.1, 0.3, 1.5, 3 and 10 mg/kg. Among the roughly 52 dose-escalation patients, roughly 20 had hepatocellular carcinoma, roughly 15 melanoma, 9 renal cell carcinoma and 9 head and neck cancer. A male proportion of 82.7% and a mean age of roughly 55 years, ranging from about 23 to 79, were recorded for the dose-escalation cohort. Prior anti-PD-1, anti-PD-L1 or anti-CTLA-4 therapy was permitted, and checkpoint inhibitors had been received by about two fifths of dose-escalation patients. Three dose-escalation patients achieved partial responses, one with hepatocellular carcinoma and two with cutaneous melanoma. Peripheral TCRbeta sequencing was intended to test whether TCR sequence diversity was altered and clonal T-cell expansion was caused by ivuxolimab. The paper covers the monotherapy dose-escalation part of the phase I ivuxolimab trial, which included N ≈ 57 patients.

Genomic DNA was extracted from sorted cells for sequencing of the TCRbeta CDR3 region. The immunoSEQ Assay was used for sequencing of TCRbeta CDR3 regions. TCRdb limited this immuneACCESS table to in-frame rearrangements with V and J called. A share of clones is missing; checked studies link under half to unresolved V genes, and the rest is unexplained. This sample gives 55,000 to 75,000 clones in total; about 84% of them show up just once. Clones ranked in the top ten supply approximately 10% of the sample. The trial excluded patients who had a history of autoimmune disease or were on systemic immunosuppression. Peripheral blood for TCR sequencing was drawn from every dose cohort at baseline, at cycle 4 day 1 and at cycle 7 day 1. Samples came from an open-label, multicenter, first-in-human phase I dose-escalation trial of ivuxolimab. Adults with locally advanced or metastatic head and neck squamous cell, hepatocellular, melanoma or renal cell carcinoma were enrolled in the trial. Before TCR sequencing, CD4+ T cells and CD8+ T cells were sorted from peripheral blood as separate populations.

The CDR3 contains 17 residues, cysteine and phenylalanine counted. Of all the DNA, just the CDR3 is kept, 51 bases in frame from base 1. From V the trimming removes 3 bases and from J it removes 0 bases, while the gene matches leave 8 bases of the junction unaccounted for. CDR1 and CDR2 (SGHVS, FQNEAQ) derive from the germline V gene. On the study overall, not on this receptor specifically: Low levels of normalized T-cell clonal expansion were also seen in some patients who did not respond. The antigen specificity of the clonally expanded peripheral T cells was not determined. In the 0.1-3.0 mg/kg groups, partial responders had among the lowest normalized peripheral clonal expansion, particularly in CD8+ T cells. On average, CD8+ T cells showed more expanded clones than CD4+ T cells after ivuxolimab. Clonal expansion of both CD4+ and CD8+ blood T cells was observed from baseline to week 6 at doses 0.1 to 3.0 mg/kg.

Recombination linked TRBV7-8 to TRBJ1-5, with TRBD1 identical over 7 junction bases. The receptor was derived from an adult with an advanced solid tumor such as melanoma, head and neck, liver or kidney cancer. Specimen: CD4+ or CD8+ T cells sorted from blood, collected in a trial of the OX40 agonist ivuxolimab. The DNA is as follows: TGTGCCAGCAGCTTGGAGACAGGGACGTATAGCAATCAGCCCCAGCATTTT. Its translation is CASSLETGTYSNQPQHF.